A single sample gave rise to the 21 T cell receptor beta chains below, sequenced in a study of blood T cell repertoires in COVID-19. The method was immunoSEQ multiplex PCR; TCRdb's version includes in-frame clones alone and lacks a portion of them. The sample includes under 250,000 clones, 80% to 90% of them seen just once. The sequencing sample was made of peripheral blood. The receptors shown here come from a man aged 50 to 59 who had recovered from COVID-19.

This clone occurred a few times. This rearrangement joins TRBV7-8 to TRBJ1-5; possible D gene TRBD1, 5 bases. Trimming pared 2 bases from V and 0 bases from J, leaving 8 bases between. The CDR3 spans 15 residues. The germline CDR1 and CDR2 sequences are SGHVS and FQNEAQ. The CDR3 coding sequence is TGTGCCAGCAGCTTACTGGACAATAGCAATCAGCCCCAGCATTTT. Translated, it gives CASSLLDNSNQPQHF.

This chain links TRBV27 with TRBJ2-7, with 11 bases lining up with TRBD1. This CDR3 spans 17 amino acids. With 0 bases clipped from V and 5 bases from J, the junction kept 9 bases outside the gene matches. In germline, CDR1 is MNHEY, CDR2 SMNVEV (reference sequence). The CDR3 nucleotides read TGTGCCAGCAGTTTATCTCCGGACAGGGGGCGCTTCAACGAGCAGTACTTC. Protein: CASSLSPDRGRFNEQYF.

The chain is built from TRBV4-2 and TRBJ2-7, with TRBD2 identical over 9 bases. The length of the CDR3 is 15 residues. Germline V gene lookup returns CDR1 LGHNA and CDR2 YNFKEQ. V lost 2 bases to trimming and J lost 3 bases; unmatched junction nucleotides: 5. The CDR3 DNA is TGTGCCAGCAGCCAAAGGACTAGCGAAAACTACGAGCAGTACTTC. The encoded protein is CASSQRTSENYEQYF.

The V gene is TRBV10-1, the J gene TRBJ2-7; D remains ambiguous. The CDR3 contains 13 residues. Germline V lookup: CDR1 WNHNN, CDR2 SYGVQD (reference sequence). Trimming left V 2 bases short and J 3 bases short, with 8 bases between. The CDR3 DNA follows: TGCGCCAGCAGTGAGGGGCACCTCTACGAGCAGTACTTC. Its translation is CASSEGHLYEQYF.

This chain joins TRBV28 and TRBJ2-1; TRBD2 aligns across 11 bases. CDR3 length equals 16 residues. CDR1 is MDHEN and CDR2 is SYDVKM in the germline V gene. After removal of 3 bases from V and 3 bases from J, the junction contained 4 bases not matched to a gene. Written as DNA, the CDR3 is TGTGCCAGCAGTTTCCTCGGGACTAGCGGCTACAATGAGCAGTTCTTC. As protein: CASSFLGTSGYNEQFF.

The chain is built from TRBV19 and TRBJ2-5; 12 bases fit TRBD2. V lost 3 bases, J lost 2 bases, and 4 bases stayed unmatched. The CDR3 spans 16 residues. From germline, CDR1 is LNHDA and CDR2 SQIVND (reference sequence). CDR3 region: CASSMGLAGLQETQYF. In DNA form, the CDR3 reads TGTGCCAGTAGTATGGGACTAGCGGGCCTACAAGAGACCCAGTACTTC.

The J gene is TRBJ1-1, the V gene TRBV6-1; TRBD1 agrees at 8 bases. J gave up 4 bases and V 2 bases, and 3 bases lay outside the gene matches. CDR1 is MNHNS, CDR2 SASEGT, per germline. This CDR3 contains 14 residues. CDR3: CASSEPGGGTEAFF. The CDR3 bases are TGTGCCAGCAGTGAACCAGGGGGCGGCACTGAAGCTTTCTTT.

V usage is TRBV28 and J usage is TRBJ1-6, with D possibly matching TRBD1 (5 bases). The CDR3 is 14 residues long. The germline V and J ends were trimmed by 4 bases and 9 bases, with 13 bases remaining between them. Per germline, CDR1 MDHEN and CDR2 SYDVKM. The CDR3 region is CASSSMGGASPLHF. CDR3 nucleotides: TGTGCCAGCAGTTCCATGGGCGGGGCTTCACCCCTCCACTTT.

The chain recombines TRBV2 with TRBJ2-7, with D perhaps matching TRBD1 (5 bases). The CDR3 sequence is 12 residues long. Trimming left V 4 bases short and J 5 bases short, with 9 bases between. Germline CDR1 is SNHLY and CDR2 is FYNNEI. CDR3 region: CASSVQGNEQYF. The DNA for the CDR3 is TGTGCCAGCAGTGTCCAGGGCAACGAGCAGTACTTC.

This chain uses TRBV18 with TRBJ1-2, with D possibly TRBD1 on 6 matching bases. CDR1 and CDR2 from the germline V gene are KGHSH and LQKENI. The CDR3 totals 15 residues. Trimming stripped 3 bases from V and 3 bases from J, with 14 bases between. The CDR3 spells CASSPDNRAHYGYTF. In nucleotides, the CDR3 is TGTGCCAGCTCACCGGACAACAGGGCTCACTATGGCTACACCTTC.

The gene calls are TRBV6-6 and TRBJ1-4; D gene unclear. CDR1 MNHNY and CDR2 SVGAGI come from the germline V gene (reference sequence). The CDR3 covers 15 residues. The ends were cut back, 0 bases at V and 8 bases at J, with 13 bases in the middle. Written as DNA, the CDR3 is TGTGCCAGCAGTTACTCGGCAGCCTCGGGGGAAAAACTGTTTTTT. Translating gives CASSYSAASGEKLFF.

This chain connects TRBV19 to TRBJ1-4; no clear D. V was cut by 5 bases and J by 3 bases, with 13 bases left in between. The V gene's germline CDR1 is LNHDA and CDR2 SQIVND (reference sequence). The CDR3 is 15 residues long. CDR3 sequence: CASSAPGAANEKLFF. The CDR3 DNA sequence: TGTGCCAGTAGTGCACCGGGAGCTGCTAATGAAAAACTGTTTTTT.

The table lists this clone with a count of one. The chain has TRBV28 and TRBJ2-7; 7 bases fit TRBD2. The CDR3 loop spans 15 amino acids. Trimming removed 6 bases from V and 0 bases from J; junction bases left unmatched: 8. CDR1 is MDHEN, CDR2 SYDVKM, per germline. The CDR3 nucleotides are TGTGCCAGCAGCCCCAGCGGGACCGGCTCCTACGAGCAGTACTTC. This encodes CASSPSGTGSYEQYF.

The chain recombines TRBV4-2 with TRBJ2-2; D perhaps matches TRBD1 (7 bases). The V end was cut by 0 bases, the J end by 6 bases, with 14 bases between. Germline V gene data show CDR1 as LGHNA and CDR2 as YNFKEQ. This CDR3 contains 16 residues. Written as DNA, the CDR3 is TGTGCCAGCAGCCAAGATCTTTCCAGGGGGGCCGGGGAGCTGTTTTTT. This encodes CASSQDLSRGAGELFF.

The chain combines TRBV30 with TRBJ2-7; maybe TRBD2 (5 bases). CDR3 size: 15 residues. In germline, CDR1 is GTSNPN, CDR2 SVGIG (reference sequence). V dropped 0 bases and J dropped 2 bases, with 14 bases sitting between them. CDR3 in amino acids: CAWSVSDLLPYEQYF. Written as DNA, the CDR3 is TGTGCCTGGAGTGTGTCGGACTTGCTCCCCTACGAGCAGTACTTC.

The V call is TRBV27, the J call TRBJ2-2; D unclear. This CDR3 is 13 amino acids long. Germline V gene sequence: CDR1 MNHEY, CDR2 SMNVEV (reference sequence). V lost 4 bases and J lost 1, with 4 bases in between. The CDR3 loop is CASSSWNTGELFF. The CDR3 DNA follows: TGTGCCAGCAGTTCCTGGAACACCGGGGAGCTGTTTTTT.

V is TRBV27 and J is TRBJ2-7; the D is unclear. The V end was cut by 6 bases, the J end by 4 bases, with 13 bases between. The CDR3 totals 13 residues. The germline V gene encodes CDR1 MNHEY and CDR2 SMNVEV (reference sequence). DNA of the CDR3: TGTGCCAGCAGCCCCCTTGGGCTTTACGAGCAGTACTTC. It encodes CASSPLGLYEQYF.

The gene calls are TRBV28 and TRBJ1-1, with D unresolved. V was shortened by 6 bases and J by 4 bases, with 6 bases between the two germline ends. Per the germline V gene, CDR1 is MDHEN and CDR2 is SYDVKM. This CDR3 contains 11 residues. The CDR3 DNA reads TGTGCCAGCAGGTCAGTCACTGAAGCTTTCTTT. Translated: CASRSVTEAFF.

This chain connects TRBV24-1 to TRBJ2-1; D might be TRBD2 (6 bases). This CDR3 is built from 15 residues. Germline-derived CDR1 and CDR2 are KGHDR and SFDVKD. Trimming cost V 4 bases and J 7 bases, with 16 bases left between them. This CDR3 reads CATSDPRLGGNEQFF. CDR3 bases: TGTGCCACCAGTGACCCCCGCCTCGGGGGAAATGAGCAGTTCTTC.

The chain links TRBV21-1 to TRBJ2-7; the table calls TRBD2, which could not be checked here. TRBV21-1 has pseudogene status. This CDR3 comprises 17 residues. CDR3 in amino acids: CASSKEGNSGSIYEQYF. CDR3 DNA sequence: TGTGCCAGCAGCAAAGAGGGAAATAGCGGGAGTATTTACGAGCAGTACTTC.

The CDR3: CASSGQGNSPLHF. The DNA for the CDR3 is TGTGCCAGCAGTGGACAGGGGAATTCACCCCTCCACTTT. The genes are TRBV12-3 or TRBV12-4 and TRBJ1-6; TRBD1 agrees at 9 bases. Trimming took 5 bases from V and 7 from J; bases not matched to a gene: 0. This CDR3 comprises 13 residues.